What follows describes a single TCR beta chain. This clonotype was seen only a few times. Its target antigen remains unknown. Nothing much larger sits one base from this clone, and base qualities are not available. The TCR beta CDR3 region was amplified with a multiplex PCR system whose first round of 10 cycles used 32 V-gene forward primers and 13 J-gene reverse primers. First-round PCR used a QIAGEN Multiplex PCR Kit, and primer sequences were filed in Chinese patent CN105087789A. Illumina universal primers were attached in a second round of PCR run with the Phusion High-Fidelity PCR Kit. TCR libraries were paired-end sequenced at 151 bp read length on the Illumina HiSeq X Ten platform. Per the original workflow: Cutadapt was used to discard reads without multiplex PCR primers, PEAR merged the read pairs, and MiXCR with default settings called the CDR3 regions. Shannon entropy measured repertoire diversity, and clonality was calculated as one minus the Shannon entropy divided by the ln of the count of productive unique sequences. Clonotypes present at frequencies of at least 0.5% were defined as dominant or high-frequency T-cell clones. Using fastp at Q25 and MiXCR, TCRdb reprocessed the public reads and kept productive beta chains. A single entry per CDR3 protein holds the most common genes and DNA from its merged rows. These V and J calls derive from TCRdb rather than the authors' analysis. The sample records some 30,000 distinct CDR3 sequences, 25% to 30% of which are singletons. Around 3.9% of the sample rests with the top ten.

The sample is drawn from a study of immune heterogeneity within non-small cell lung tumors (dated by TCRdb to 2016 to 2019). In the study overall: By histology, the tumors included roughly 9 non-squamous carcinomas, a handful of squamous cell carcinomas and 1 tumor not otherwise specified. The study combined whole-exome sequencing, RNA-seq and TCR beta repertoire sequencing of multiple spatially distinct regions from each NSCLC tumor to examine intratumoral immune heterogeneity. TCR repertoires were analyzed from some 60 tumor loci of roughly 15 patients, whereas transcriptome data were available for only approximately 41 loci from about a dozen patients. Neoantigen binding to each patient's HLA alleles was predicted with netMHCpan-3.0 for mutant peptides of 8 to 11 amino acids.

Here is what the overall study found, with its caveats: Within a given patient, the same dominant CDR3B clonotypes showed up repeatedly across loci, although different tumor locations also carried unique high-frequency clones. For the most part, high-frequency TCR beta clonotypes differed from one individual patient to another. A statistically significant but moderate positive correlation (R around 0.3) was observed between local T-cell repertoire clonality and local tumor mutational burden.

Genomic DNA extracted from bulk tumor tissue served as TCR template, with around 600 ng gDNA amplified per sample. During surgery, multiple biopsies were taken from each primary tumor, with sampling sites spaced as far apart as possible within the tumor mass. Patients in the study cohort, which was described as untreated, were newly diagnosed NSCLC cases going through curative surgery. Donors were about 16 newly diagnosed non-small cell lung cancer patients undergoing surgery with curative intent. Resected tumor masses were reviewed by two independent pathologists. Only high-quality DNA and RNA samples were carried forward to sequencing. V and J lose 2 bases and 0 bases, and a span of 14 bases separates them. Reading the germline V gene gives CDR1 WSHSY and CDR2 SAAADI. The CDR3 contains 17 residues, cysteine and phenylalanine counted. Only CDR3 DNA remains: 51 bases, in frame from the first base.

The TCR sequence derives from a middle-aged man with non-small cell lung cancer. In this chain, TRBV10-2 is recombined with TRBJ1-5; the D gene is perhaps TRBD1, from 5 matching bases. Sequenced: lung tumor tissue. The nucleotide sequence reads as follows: TGCGCCAGCAGTGAGGGCAGGGATTGGGTTAGCAATCAGCCCCAGCATTTT. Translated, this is CASSEGRDWVSNQPQHF.